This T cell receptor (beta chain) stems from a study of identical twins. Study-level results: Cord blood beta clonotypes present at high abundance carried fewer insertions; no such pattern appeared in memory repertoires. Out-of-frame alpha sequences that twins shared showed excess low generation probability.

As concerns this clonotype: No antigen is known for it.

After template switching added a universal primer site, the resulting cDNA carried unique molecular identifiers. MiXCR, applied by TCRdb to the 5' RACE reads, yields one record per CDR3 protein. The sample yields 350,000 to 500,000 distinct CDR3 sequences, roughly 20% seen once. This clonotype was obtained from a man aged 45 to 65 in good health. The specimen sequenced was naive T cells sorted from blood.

The CDR3 region has the DNA TGCAGTGCTAGATACGGAACCCATCTAGCCAAAAACATTCAGTACTTC. It is translated as CSARYGTHLAKNIQYF. The rearrangement links TRBV20-1 to TRBJ2-4, with D uncertain. The CDR3 totals 16 residues. CDR1 is DFQATT, CDR2 SNEGSKA, per germline (reference sequence). V lost 2 bases, J lost 0 bases, and 14 bases lay in between.